Included here is one TCR beta chain sequence, with context. Its antigen is undetermined. Germline values: CDR1 MGHRA, CDR2 YSYEKL. Trimming stripped 0 bases from V and 3 bases from J, with 12 bases between. CDR3 length equals 15 residues. Deep-level running was used for the assay. Original handling: ImmunoSEQ output held junction-only sequences without quality scores, so filtering differed. Only in-frame clones appear in the TCRdb table, and some are missing; sequencing was by immunoSEQ multiplex PCR. V, J and clone size are those of that table, while D and trimming were read from the DNA. This sample has some 2 million clones, with about 95% found just once. This record belongs to a study of shared clonotypes between healthy human individuals. For the study at large: CD4 naive and CD4 memory each took three plates per donor, while CD8 naive took two and CD8 memory one. Findings and caveats of the study: Across a handful of donors, naive CD4 shared around 5.3%, naive CD8 under 4%, memory CD4 roughly 2.4%, memory CD8 more than 0.35%.

Naive CD8 isolation took CD45RO-negative cells positively selected for CCR7 and excluded terminally differentiated effector memory CD45RA+ cells. The sequencing input was naive CD8+ T cells sorted from blood. The TCR originated in a man between 18 and 35 years old in good health. V is TRBV4-1 and J is TRBJ2-7; D is undetermined. CDR3 loop: CASSQDPSRVYEQYF. CDR3 coding DNA: TGCGCCAGCAGCCAAGATCCTAGTCGGGTCTACGAGCAGTACTTC.